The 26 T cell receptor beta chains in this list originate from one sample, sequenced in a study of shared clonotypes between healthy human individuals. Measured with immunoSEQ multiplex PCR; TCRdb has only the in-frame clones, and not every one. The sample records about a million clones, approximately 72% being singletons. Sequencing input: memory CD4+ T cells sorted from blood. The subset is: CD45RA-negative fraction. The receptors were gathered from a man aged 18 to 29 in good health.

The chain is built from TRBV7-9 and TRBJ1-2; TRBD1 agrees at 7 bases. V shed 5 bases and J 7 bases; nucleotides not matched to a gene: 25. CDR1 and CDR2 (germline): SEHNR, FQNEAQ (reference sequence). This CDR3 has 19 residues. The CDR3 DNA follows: TGTGCCAGCAGCCTGCGACAGGGTGTTGGCGTGGGTTTGTTGGTTGGCTACACCTTC. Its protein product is CASSLRQGVGVGLLVGYTF.

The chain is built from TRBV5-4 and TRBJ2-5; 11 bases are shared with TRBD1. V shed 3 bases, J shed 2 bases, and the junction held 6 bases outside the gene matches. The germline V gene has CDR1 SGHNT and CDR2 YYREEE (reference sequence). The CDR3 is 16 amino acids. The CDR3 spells CASSSRTGGSQETQYF. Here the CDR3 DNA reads TGTGCCAGCAGCTCCAGGACAGGGGGCTCACAAGAGACCCAGTACTTC.

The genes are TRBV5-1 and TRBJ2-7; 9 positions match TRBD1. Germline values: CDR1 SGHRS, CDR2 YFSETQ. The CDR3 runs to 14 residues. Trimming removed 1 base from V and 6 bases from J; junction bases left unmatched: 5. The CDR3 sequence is CASSLWGQGSEQYF. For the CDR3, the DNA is TGCGCCAGCAGCTTGTGGGGACAGGGCAGCGAGCAGTACTTC.

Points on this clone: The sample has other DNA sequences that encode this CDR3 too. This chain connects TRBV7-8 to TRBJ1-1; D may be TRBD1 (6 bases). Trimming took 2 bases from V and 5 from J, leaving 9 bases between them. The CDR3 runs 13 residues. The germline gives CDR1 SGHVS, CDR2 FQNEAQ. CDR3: CASSLRGGTEAFF. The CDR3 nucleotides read TGTGCCAGCAGCTTAAGGGGGGGAACTGAAGCTTTCTTT.

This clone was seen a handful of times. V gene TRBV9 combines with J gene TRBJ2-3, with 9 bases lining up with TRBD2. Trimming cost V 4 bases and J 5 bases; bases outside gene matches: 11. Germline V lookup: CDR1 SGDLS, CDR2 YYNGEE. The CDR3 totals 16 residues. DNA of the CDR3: TGTGCCAGCAGCTTTTCCTTAGCGGGAGCGGTAGATACGCAGTATTTT. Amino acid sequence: CASSFSLAGAVDTQYF.

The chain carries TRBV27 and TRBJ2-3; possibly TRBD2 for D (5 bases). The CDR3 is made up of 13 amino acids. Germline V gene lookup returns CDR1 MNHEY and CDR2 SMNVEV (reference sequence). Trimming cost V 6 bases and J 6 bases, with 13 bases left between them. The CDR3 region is CASRQRWEDTQYF. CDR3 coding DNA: TGTGCCAGCAGACAGCGATGGGAGGATACGCAGTATTTT.

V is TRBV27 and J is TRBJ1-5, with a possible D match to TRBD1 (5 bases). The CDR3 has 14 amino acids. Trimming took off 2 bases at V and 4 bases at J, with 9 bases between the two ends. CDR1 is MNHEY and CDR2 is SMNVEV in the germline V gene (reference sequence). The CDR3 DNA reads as TGTGCCAGCAGTTTACGGGGGGGGAATCAGCCCCAGCATTTT. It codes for CASSLRGGNQPQHF.

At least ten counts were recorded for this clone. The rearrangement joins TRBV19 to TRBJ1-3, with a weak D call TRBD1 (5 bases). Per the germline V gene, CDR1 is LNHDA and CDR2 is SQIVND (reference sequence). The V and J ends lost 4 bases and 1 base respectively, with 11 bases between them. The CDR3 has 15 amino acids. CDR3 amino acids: CASSTPGTSGNTIYF. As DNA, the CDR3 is TGTGCCAGTAGTACCCCAGGGACTTCTGGAAACACCATATATTTT.

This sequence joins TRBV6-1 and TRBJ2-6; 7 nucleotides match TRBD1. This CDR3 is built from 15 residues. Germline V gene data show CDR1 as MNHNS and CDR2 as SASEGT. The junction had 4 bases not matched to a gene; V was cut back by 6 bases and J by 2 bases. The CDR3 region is CASRGDRAGANVLTF. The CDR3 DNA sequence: TGTGCCAGCAGGGGTGACAGGGCTGGGGCCAACGTCCTGACTTTC.

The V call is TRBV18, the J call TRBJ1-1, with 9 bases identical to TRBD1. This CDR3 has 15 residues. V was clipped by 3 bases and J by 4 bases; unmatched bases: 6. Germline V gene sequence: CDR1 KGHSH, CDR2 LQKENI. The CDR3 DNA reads TGTGCCAGCTCACCGGGACAGGGAACGTTCACTGAAGCTTTCTTT. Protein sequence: CASSPGQGTFTEAFF.

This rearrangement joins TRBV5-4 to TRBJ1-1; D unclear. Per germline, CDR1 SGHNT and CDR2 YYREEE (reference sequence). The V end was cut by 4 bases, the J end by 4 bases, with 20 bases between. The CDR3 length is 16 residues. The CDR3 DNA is TGTGCCAGCAGCCTGGGAGCGCCTTTGGTTTCCACTGAAGCTTTCTTT. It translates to CASSLGAPLVSTEAFF.

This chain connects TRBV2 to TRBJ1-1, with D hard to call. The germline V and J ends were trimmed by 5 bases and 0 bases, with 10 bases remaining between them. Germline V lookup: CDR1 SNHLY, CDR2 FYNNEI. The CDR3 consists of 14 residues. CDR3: CASSPRRVNTEAFF. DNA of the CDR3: TGTGCCAGCAGTCCTAGGAGAGTGAACACTGAAGCTTTCTTT.

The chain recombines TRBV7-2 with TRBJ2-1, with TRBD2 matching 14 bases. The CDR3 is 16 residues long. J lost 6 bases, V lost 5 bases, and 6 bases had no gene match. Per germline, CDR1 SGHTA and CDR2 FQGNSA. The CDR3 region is CASSKTGTSGSNEQFF. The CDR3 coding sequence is TGTGCCAGCAGCAAAACCGGGACTAGCGGGAGCAATGAGCAGTTCTTC.

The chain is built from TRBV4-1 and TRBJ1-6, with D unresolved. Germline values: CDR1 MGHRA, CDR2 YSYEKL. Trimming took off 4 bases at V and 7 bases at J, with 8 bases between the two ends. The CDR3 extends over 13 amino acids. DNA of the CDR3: TGCGCCAGCAGCCTTGACATAAATTCACCCCTCCACTTT. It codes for CASSLDINSPLHF.

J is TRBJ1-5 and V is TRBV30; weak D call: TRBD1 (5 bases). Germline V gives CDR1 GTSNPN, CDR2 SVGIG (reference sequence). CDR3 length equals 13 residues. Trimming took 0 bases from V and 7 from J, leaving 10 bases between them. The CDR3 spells CAWSVGDEQPQHF. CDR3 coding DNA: TGTGCCTGGAGTGTGGGGGATGAACAGCCCCAGCATTTT.

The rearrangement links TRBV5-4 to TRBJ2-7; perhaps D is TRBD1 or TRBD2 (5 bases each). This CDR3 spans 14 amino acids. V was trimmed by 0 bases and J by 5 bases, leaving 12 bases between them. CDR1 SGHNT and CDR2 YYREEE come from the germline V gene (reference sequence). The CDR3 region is CASSLDSGSNEQYF. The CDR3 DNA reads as TGTGCCAGCAGCTTGGATTCAGGGAGCAACGAGCAGTACTTC.

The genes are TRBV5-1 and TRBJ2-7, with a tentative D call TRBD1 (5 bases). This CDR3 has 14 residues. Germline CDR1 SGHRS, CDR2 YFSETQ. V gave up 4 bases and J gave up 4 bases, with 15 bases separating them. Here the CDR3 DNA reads TGCGCCAGCAGCAACCAGGGTGCCCCGTACGAGCAGTACTTC. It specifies CASSNQGAPYEQYF.

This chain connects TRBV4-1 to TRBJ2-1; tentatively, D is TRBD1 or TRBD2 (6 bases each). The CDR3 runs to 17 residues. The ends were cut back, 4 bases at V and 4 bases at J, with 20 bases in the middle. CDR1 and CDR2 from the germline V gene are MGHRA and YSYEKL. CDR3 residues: CASSRRGNAEGYNEQFF. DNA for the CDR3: TGCGCCAGCAGCCGGAGGGGGAACGCGGAGGGGTACAATGAGCAGTTCTTC.

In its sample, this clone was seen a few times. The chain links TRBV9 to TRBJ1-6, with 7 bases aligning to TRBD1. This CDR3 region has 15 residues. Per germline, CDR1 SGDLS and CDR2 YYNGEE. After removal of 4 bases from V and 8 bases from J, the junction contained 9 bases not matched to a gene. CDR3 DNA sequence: TGTGCCAGCAGCCTGACGACAGGGTTGGATTCACCCCTCCACTTT. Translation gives CASSLTTGLDSPLHF.

DNA of the CDR3: TGCGCCAGCAGTCCGGGGCGGGACACTTCCTTAACTAATGAAAAACTGTTTTTT. This translates into CASSPGRDTSLTNEKLFF. The V call is TRBV4-3, the J call TRBJ1-4; the D gene is possibly TRBD1 (6 bases). This CDR3 is built from 18 residues. V dropped 6 bases and J dropped 1 base, with 21 bases sitting between them. Germline-derived CDR1 and CDR2 are LGHNA and YSLEER.

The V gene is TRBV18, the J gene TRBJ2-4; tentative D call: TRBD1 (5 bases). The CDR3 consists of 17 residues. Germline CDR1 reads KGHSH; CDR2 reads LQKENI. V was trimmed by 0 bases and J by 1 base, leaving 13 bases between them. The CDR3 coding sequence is TGTGCCAGCTCACCACCGTTTCAGGGAACGGCCAAAAACATTCAGTACTTC. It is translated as CASSPPFQGTAKNIQYF.

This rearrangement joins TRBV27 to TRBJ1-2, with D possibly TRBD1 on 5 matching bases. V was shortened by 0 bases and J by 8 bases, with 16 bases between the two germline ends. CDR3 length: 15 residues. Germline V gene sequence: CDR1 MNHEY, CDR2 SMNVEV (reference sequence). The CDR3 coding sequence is TGTGCCAGCAGTTTATCGTCGGCAGGGAGGGGCGGCTACACCTTC. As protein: CASSLSSAGRGGYTF.

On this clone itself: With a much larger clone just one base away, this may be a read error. The CDR3 nucleotides read TGTGCCAGCAGCTTAGCCGGGGAGCTGTTTTTT. This codes for CASSLAGELFF. The chain is built from TRBV7-3 and TRBJ2-2; D is uncertain. Germline values: CDR1 SGHTA, CDR2 FQGTGA. The CDR3 spans 11 residues. V lost 2 bases and J 6 bases, leaving 1 base between the germline ends.

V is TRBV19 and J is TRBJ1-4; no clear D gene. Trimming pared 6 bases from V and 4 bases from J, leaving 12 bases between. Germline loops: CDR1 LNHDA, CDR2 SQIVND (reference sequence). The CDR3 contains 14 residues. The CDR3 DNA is TGTGCCAGTAGCGAAACAAGAAATAATGAAAAACTGTTTTTT. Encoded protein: CASSETRNNEKLFF.

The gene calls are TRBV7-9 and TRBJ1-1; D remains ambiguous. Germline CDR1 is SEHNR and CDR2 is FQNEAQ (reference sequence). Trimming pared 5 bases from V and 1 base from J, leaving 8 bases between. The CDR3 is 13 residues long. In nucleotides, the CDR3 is TGTGCCAGCAGCGTCCGAAGGAACACTGAAGCTTTCTTT. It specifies CASSVRRNTEAFF.

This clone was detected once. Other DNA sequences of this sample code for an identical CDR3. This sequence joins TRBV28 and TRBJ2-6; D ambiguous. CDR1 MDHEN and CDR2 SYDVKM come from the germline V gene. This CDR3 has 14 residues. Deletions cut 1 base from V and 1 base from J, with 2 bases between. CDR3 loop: CASSLSSGANVLTF. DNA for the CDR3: TGTGCCAGCAGTTTATCGTCTGGGGCCAACGTCCTGACTTTC.